These 18 T cell receptor beta chains share one sample of origin, sequenced in a study of a mutant IDH1 vaccine in newly diagnosed glioma. Time point given: baseline, week 1 (first vaccination visit). Treatment meaning: pre-vaccination baseline after standard-of-care therapy. Clones were read by immunoSEQ multiplex PCR, and TCRdb kept only the in-frame ones, dropping some. The sample records 70,000 or so clones, more than 70% being singletons. The sample in question was peripheral blood mononuclear cells (PBMCs), obtained from a glioma patient treated with radiotherapy, temozolomide or both. The receptor set was obtained from a woman between 18 and 30 years old with glioma. Some clones in this sample may be carry-over from other donors' samples.

The chain joins TRBV5-8 to TRBJ1-5, with D hard to call. Per the germline V gene, CDR1 is SGHTS and CDR2 is YDEGEE. The CDR3 is 15 residues long. V shed 0 bases and J shed 1 base, with 8 bases lying between them. In nucleotides, the CDR3 is TGTGCCAGCAGCTTGGCCGGATGGAGCAATCAGCCCCAGCATTTT. This codes for CASSLAGWSNQPQHF.

The chain uses TRBV9 and TRBJ1-1; D unclear. From germline, CDR1 is SGDLS and CDR2 YYNGEE. V was shortened by 4 bases and J by 0 bases, with 7 bases between the two germline ends. This CDR3 spans 13 amino acids. The CDR3 sequence is CASSLDMNTEAFF. For the CDR3, the DNA is TGTGCCAGCAGCTTAGATATGAACACTGAAGCTTTCTTT.

This sequence joins TRBV13 and TRBJ1-4; D is possibly TRBD1 (5 bases). Deletions cut 4 bases from V and 4 bases from J, with 10 bases between. CDR3 length: 14 residues. Germline V gene sequence: CDR1 PRHDT, CDR2 FYEKMQ (reference sequence). CDR3: CASSWGRDNEKLFF. The CDR3 bases are TGTGCCAGCAGCTGGGGACGGGATAATGAAAAACTGTTTTTT.

The chain links TRBV9 to TRBJ2-1, with 10 positions matching TRBD2. The length of the CDR3 is 16 residues. Germline CDR1 SGDLS, CDR2 YYNGEE. J gave up 10 bases and V 0 bases, and 10 bases lay outside the gene matches. CDR3 amino acids: CASSVGGLAGVEEQFF. CDR3 DNA: TGTGCCAGCAGCGTAGGAGGCCTAGCGGGGGTGGAAGAGCAGTTCTTC.

The chain couples TRBV7-9 to TRBJ1-4; D unresolved. Deletions cut 3 bases from V and 10 bases from J, with 12 bases between. The CDR3 sequence is 13 residues long. Germline V CDR1 and CDR2: SEHNR, FQNEAQ (reference sequence). CDR3 coding DNA: TGTGCCAGCAGCTTTGGCGAAGGAGGAAAACTGTTTTTT. This translates into CASSFGEGGKLFF.

The chain combines TRBV2 with TRBJ2-6, with 7 bases matching TRBD1. The J segment lost 0 bases and the V segment lost 2 bases, leaving 4 bases of the junction unmatched. The germline CDR1 and CDR2 sequences are SNHLY and FYNNEI. The CDR3 sequence is 17 residues long. In nucleotides, the CDR3 is TGTGCCAGCAGTGAACGCACAGGGGCCTCTGGGGCCAACGTCCTGACTTTC. This sequence encodes CASSERTGASGANVLTF.

The chain links TRBV7-9 to TRBJ2-1; 12 bases are a match to TRBD2. Unmatched junction bases numbered 5, after V lost 1 base and J lost 10 bases. Germline assignment: CDR1 SEHNR and CDR2 FQNEAQ (reference sequence). This CDR3 is 15 amino acids long. In DNA, the CDR3 is TGTGCCAGCAGCTTAGAGGCTAGCGGGAGGGGCGAGCAGTTCTTC. Translation gives CASSLEASGRGEQFF.

The chain links TRBV6-5 to TRBJ2-7; 8 bases agree with TRBD1. After removal of 0 bases from V and 6 bases from J, the junction contained 1 base not matched to a gene. This CDR3 has 13 amino acids. Germline V gene sequence: CDR1 MNHEY, CDR2 SVGAGI. CDR3 in DNA: TGTGCCAGCAGTTACTCGACAGGGGCCGAGCAGTACTTC. Protein: CASSYSTGAEQYF.

The chain links TRBV7-9 to TRBJ1-1; the D is unclear. Germline V gene data show CDR1 as SEHNR and CDR2 as FQNEAQ (reference sequence). Trimming removed 5 bases from V and 10 bases from J, with 23 bases in between. The CDR3 runs 15 residues. Here the CDR3 reads CASSVALDFSAGAFF. CDR3 coding DNA: TGTGCCAGCAGCGTCGCCCTCGATTTCTCGGCGGGAGCTTTCTTT.

The V and J genes are TRBV25-1 and TRBJ1-1; D gene uncertain. This CDR3 has 12 residues. CDR1 is MGHDK, CDR2 SYGVNS, per germline. Trimming cost V 5 bases and J 11 bases, with 15 bases left between them. The CDR3 loop is CASSKSRRGAFF. DNA of the CDR3: TGTGCCAGCAGTAAGAGTCGCCGAGGGGCTTTCTTT. The full variable domain, in which reference TRBV25-1 and TRBJ1-1 provide the parts outside the CDR3, is EADIYQTPRYLVIGTGKKITLECSQTMGHDKMYWYQQDPGMELHLIHYSYGVNSTEKGDLSSESTVSRIRTEHFPLTLESARPSHTSQYLCASSKSRRGAFFGQGTRLTVV.

The rearrangement links TRBV7-9 to TRBJ1-1; D unresolved. Germline V gives CDR1 SEHNR, CDR2 FQNEAQ (reference sequence). Trimming shortened V by 5 bases and J by 1 base, and 11 bases separated the two germline ends. The CDR3 has 14 residues. This chain's CDR3 is CASSSLLKNTEAFF. The CDR3 region has the DNA TGTGCCAGCAGCAGCTTATTGAAGAACACTGAAGCTTTCTTT. Combining the CDR3 with reference TRBV7-9 and TRBJ1-1 gives the whole variable domain DTGVSQNPRHKITKRGQNVTFRCDPISEHNRLYWYRQTLGQGPEFLTYFQNEAQLEKSRLLSDRFSAERPKGSFSTLEIQRTEQGDSAMYLCASSSLLKNTEAFFGQGTRLTVV.

The rearrangement uses TRBV6-5 and TRBJ2-2; D may be TRBD1 (5 bases). The CDR3 covers 15 residues. The V gene lost 2 bases and the J gene lost 1 base, with 8 bases spanning the gap. Germline V gene data show CDR1 as MNHEY and CDR2 as SVGAGI. This CDR3 is CASSYDSRNTGELFF. CDR3 sequence (DNA): TGTGCCAGCAGTTACGACAGCCGGAACACCGGGGAGCTGTTTTTT.

The chain combines TRBV30 with TRBJ2-1; possibly TRBD2 for D (7 bases). CDR3 size: 15 residues. Germline assignment: CDR1 GTSNPN and CDR2 SVGIG (reference sequence). V was pared by 3 bases and J by 1 base, with 13 bases between. Here the CDR3 reads CAWRQQGGSYNEQFF. CDR3 nucleotide sequence: TGTGCCTGGAGGCAACAGGGAGGGTCCTACAATGAGCAGTTCTTC.

This sequence joins TRBV30 and TRBJ1-4; the D gene is possibly TRBD1 (6 bases). The V gene lost 5 bases and the J gene lost 5 bases, with 12 bases spanning the gap. Per germline, CDR1 GTSNPN and CDR2 SVGIG (reference sequence). CDR3 length equals 13 residues. CDR3: CAWSGASNEKLFF. The CDR3 DNA follows: TGTGCCTGGTCAGGGGCATCGAATGAAAAACTGTTTTTT.

CDR3 coding DNA: TGCAGCGTCGGGACGGACAATGAGCAGTTCTTC. Its protein product is CSVGTDNEQFF. V and J are TRBV29-1 and TRBJ2-1, with D perhaps given as TRBD1 or TRBD2 (5 bases each). Germline V gene data show CDR1 as SQVTM and CDR2 as ANQGSEA. This CDR3 region has 11 residues. The germline V and J ends were trimmed by 6 bases and 5 bases, with 8 bases remaining between them.

The V and J genes are TRBV6-1 and TRBJ2-7; the D gene is possibly TRBD2 (6 bases). CDR3 length equals 12 residues. The germline CDR1 and CDR2 sequences are MNHNS and SASEGT. Trimming took off 1 base at V and 7 bases at J, with 8 bases between the two ends. This CDR3 is CASSEVGGEQYF. CDR3 DNA sequence: TGTGCCAGCAGTGAAGTGGGGGGAGAGCAGTACTTC.

J is TRBJ2-2 and V is TRBV5-4, with a weak D call TRBD1 (5 bases). This CDR3 has 13 residues. Germline CDR1 and CDR2: SGHNT and YYREEE (reference sequence). V gave up 2 bases and J gave up 6 bases, with 8 bases separating them. In DNA, the CDR3 is TGTGCCAGCAGCTTAATAGGGGCCGGGGAGCTGTTTTTT. Translating it yields CASSLIGAGELFF.

The gene calls are TRBV9 and TRBJ2-6; TRBD1 might be the D (6 bases). V lost 4 bases and J lost 8, with 19 bases in between. This CDR3 has 16 residues. Germline assignment: CDR1 SGDLS and CDR2 YYNGEE. CDR3 residues: CASSLGAGDATNVLTF. CDR3 nucleotides: TGTGCCAGCAGCTTGGGGGCCGGGGACGCGACCAACGTCCTGACTTTC.